This T cell receptor (beta chain) stems from a study of T-cell reconstitution after alpha-beta-depleted transplantation in children (dated by TCRdb to between 2015 and 2016). With regard to the full study: Using TCR repertoire profiling, the study quantitatively followed how T-cell immune reconstitution unfolded in children after TCRalphabeta/CD19-depleted allogeneic hematopoietic cell transplantation. Beyond this particular receptor, the publication reports: The high TCRbeta diversity at day 60 in some patients was ascribed to recipient T cells and intrathymic progenitors that had survived conditioning. Apparently early alphabetaT-cell count recovery about two months after transplant reportedly relied on only several hundred rapidly expanded clones derived from non-depleted graft cells. Over subsequent months, a decline in hyperexpanded clone frequencies was noted, and after one year, T-cell counts and TCRbeta diversity were mostly ascribed to newly produced T cells.

Explained via the paper, the treatment or condition label denotes: allogeneic hematopoietic cell transplantation with graft depleted of TCRalphabeta T cells and CD19 B cells. TCRalphabeta/CD19-depleted allogeneic hematopoietic cell grafts were given to the transplant recipients, all of whom were children. The library was produced with PCR. The instrument given in TCRdb is Illumina HiSeq 2500. Molecular barcoding was employed in the preparation of TCR libraries, with unique molecular identifiers being used to normalize TCRbeta repertoire quantification. TCRdb reprocessed the public reads (quality trimming at Q25 with fastp, clone calling with MiXCR) and kept in-frame beta chains. All rows with the same CDR3 protein become a single entry with the most common DNA and genes. This sample holds some 350,000 distinct CDR3 sequences; about a sixth were observed only once. In total, the top ten clones hold about 41% of the sample.

Remarks on this clonotype: Its antigen remains undetermined. The record has no base qualities; no much larger clone is one base away.

Germline trimming amounts to 4 bases on V and 8 bases on J, with 16 as the count of junction bases outside the gene matches. CDR1 and CDR2, looked up from the germline V gene, are KGHDR and SFDVKD. The CDR3 has 17 amino acids, counting the end cysteine and phenylalanine. The read is trimmed to its CDR3 DNA, 51 bases read in frame from base 1. The input for sequencing was PBMCs, mostly from graft donor cells, taken 360 days after TCRalphabeta/CD19-depleted stem cell transplant. This TCR came from a male patient aged 2-9 years who had a stem cell transplant for acute lymphoblastic leukemia, so the T cells may come from the graft donor. The chain links TRBV24-1 with TRBJ2-1; a stretch of 7 junction bases matches TRBD2. The nucleotide sequence is given as TGTGCCACCAGTGACCCCGAAGGAACCGGACTAGGGCATGAGCAGTTCTTC. This yields the protein CATSDPEGTGLGHEQFF.